This T cell receptor (beta chain) was sequenced for a study of blood T cells in healthy people across ages (dated by TCRdb to between 2015 and 2016). Describing the broader study: Template switching captured roughly one uniquely barcoded TCR beta cDNA molecule per two T cells in model experiments. The study measured age-related changes in TCR beta repertoire diversity using deep sequencing normalized with unique cDNA molecular identifiers. The donors were divided into four age groups: young (average around 17 years), middle-aged (over 35), aged (62) and long-lived (about 80). For two donors (one aged 18 to 30 and one aged 80 or older), the study analyzed two additional independent replicas of 1 million unique cDNA reads from the same blood draw.

Systemically healthy Caucasian individuals from Russia, around 38 in total and aged roughly 6 to 100 years, were included as donors. About 10 milliliters of peripheral blood were drawn from each donor into EDTA-treated Vacutainer tubes. Ficoll-Paque density-gradient centrifugation was used to isolate PBMCs, with at least 7 million obtained per sample. Total RNA, at least 6 micrograms per sample, was extracted from PBMCs with Trizol reagent. Naive CD45RAhigh/CD27high T cell percentages were measured by flow cytometry on a PBMC aliquot from every donor. For this clonotype: Its antigen has not been determined. Base qualities are not provided; no much larger clone lies one nucleotide away.

The germline V gene sets CDR1 to SGHTA and CDR2 to FQGTGA. The CDR3 holds 15 amino acids from the cysteine to the phenylalanine. Only the CDR3 DNA stays, 45 bases, in frame from base 1. The V end loses 3 bases and the J end loses 4 bases, and a stretch of 15 bases separates them. Libraries came from 5' RACE. The instrument given in TCRdb is Illumina HiSeq 2500. A second roughly 6 to 12 cycle PCR used a sample-barcoded 5' primer and a J-beta primer mix. A template-switch 5' adaptor carrying 12 random nucleotides introduced a unique molecular identifier onto each TCR beta cDNA molecule. Each sample yielded at least 2.5 million CDR3-containing paired-end reads. First-strand cDNA synthesis was performed from all RNA using the Mint cDNA synthesis kit, with priming by a TRBC-specific oligonucleotide. Following uracil-DNA glycosylase treatment, a first 18-cycle PCR with universal primers M1SS and BC2_uni_R was performed on all cDNA. Processing in the source paper ran as follows. Each sample was normalized by randomly selecting 1 million high-quality reads, each carrying a distinct molecular identifier. Instead of being binned into consensus sequences, reads that shared molecular identifiers were thrown out. MiTCR, with a Q25 quality threshold and the strictest error-elimination algorithm, was used for CDR3 identification, clonotype clustering and error correction. Lower-bound total TCR beta diversity was estimated with a nonparametric unseen species model using Euler transformation. TCRdb redid the processing of the public reads, applying fastp at Q25 and MiXCR, and retained in-frame beta chains. Every CDR3 protein is listed once, alongside the most common genes and DNA of its rows. TCRdb, rather than the study authors, made the V and J calls. Present in this sample are 750,000 to 850,000 distinct CDR3 sequences, roughly 25% of which were seen just once. The ten largest clones capture roughly 3.8% of the sample.

Overall study results and their limits: Observed TCR beta diversity per million T cells fell roughly linearly with age, and a significant reduction was already apparent by age roughly 40. Since profiling was done on bulk unsorted PBMCs, naive and antigen-experienced compartments could not be conclusively compared. Because the CMV infection status of the donors was unknown, age-related changes in expanded clonotypes may potentially have been confounded. Total diversity estimates from one million sequenced T cells were considered lower bounds and underestimates. Compared with the aged group, the long-lived group had more naive CD4+ T cells, fewer expanded clones and increased TCR diversity, a pattern suggesting age selection. There was a strong correlation between observed TCR beta diversity and the percentage of naive T cells measured by flow cytometry.

Separately, the same data were catalogued under a study of T cells of mothers and their children. Per the second study: The donors were nine systemically healthy Caucasian individuals, made up of three mothers and their six children. cDNA synthesis consumed the entire amount of extracted RNA, loaded at about 1.6 ug RNA in each 15 ul reaction. In the second PCR, sample barcodes and 2-4 random nucleotides were introduced via the M1S primer. More than 8 million TCR beta CDR3 reads were obtained from each mother, and about 3 million reads were obtained from each child. In both related and unrelated pairs, thymic selection shapes the output of TCR recombination in a similar way, with inherited differences having only a minor effect. Related mother-child pairs always showed normalized repertoire overlap that was slightly higher than in unrelated mother-child pairs, though the difference was never significant. Persistent microchimeric T cell clones were not detected, at a sensitivity of about 100 clones per million clonotypes. The study used deep NGS to compare TCR beta repertoires of mothers and children, seeking features distinguishing related mother-child pairs from unrelated individuals. The mean age was roughly 40 +/- 4 years for the mothers and about 12 +/- 4 years for the children. Libraries were sequenced on Illumina HiSeq 2000 with 100+100 nt paired-end reads after adapter ligation with NEBNext reagents. Mother and child libraries were prepared a month apart and sequenced in separate runs to prevent cross-contamination. Each donor had between roughly 500,000 and 2,100,000 distinct TCR beta clonotypes identified. Naive TCR beta clonotypes were estimated from low-frequency clonotypes matched to each donor's FACS-determined naive share, without sorting.

The V gene is TRBV7-3 and the J gene is TRBJ2-5, with TRBD2 as a weak D call on 6 bases. This receptor was taken from a boy under 18 in good health. Source material: blood. The nucleotides read TGTGCCAGCAGCTTCAGTGACGGGAGTAGAGAGACCCAGTACTTC. It translates to CASSFSDGSRETQYF. The CDR3, completed at both ends by the reference TRBV7-3 and TRBJ2-5 genes, gives the full variable domain GAGVSQTPSNKVTEKGKYVELRCDPISGHTALYWYRQSLGQGPEFLIYFQGTGAADDSGLPNDRFFAVRPEGSVSTLKIQRTERGDSAVYLCASSFSDGSRETQYFGPGTRLLVL.